The 25 T cell receptor beta chains given below trace back to one sample, sequenced in a study of blood T cell repertoires in COVID-19 (dated by TCRdb to about 2020). Libraries were constructed by the immunoSEQ multiplex PCR assay. TCRdb limited this immuneACCESS table to in-frame rearrangements with V and J called. A share of clones is missing; checked studies link under half to unresolved V genes, and the rest is unexplained. The sample data list about 370,000 clones, and 80% to 90% of these were observed just once. The top ten hold 0.95% to 1.1% of the sample. The sample consisted of PBMCs or T cells enriched from blood (not recorded which). Every receptor here comes from a young man who had recovered from COVID-19.

The V call is TRBV3-1 (or the pseudogene TRBV3-2), the J call TRBJ1-6; TRBD1 matches 9 bases. The CDR3 extends over 16 amino acids. From germline, CDR1 is LGHDT and CDR2 YNNKEL (reference sequence). The V gene end was trimmed by 0 bases and the J gene end by 9 bases; junction bases not matched to a gene: 6. CDR3 DNA: TGTGCCAGCAGCCAAGACATGGGACAGGGACTTTCACCCCTCCACTTT. Protein sequence: CASSQDMGQGLSPLHF.

This chain uses TRBV5-6 with TRBJ1-4; D is possibly TRBD1 (5 bases). Germline V gene lookup returns CDR1 SGHDT and CDR2 YYEEEE. The germline V and J ends were trimmed by 2 bases and 5 bases, with 7 bases remaining between them. This CDR3 comprises 13 residues. The CDR3 is CASSFRGNEKLFF. The CDR3 DNA sequence: TGTGCCAGCAGCTTCCGGGGGAATGAAAAACTGTTTTTT.

The V and J genes are TRBV27 and TRBJ2-2; 12 bases map to TRBD2. The CDR3 extends over 16 amino acids. The junction had 9 bases not matched to a gene; V was cut back by 8 bases and J by 5 bases. Per the germline V gene, CDR1 is MNHEY and CDR2 is SMNVEV (reference sequence). CDR3 in DNA: TGTGCCAGCCAGGTCCTTGGGACTAGCGGGACCGGGGAGCTGTTTTTT. It encodes CASQVLGTSGTGELFF.

The chain joins TRBV4-2 to TRBJ1-2, with D uncertain. This CDR3 region has 14 residues. The V end lost 0 bases, the J end lost 4 bases, and 9 bases lay between the germline ends. CDR1 is LGHNA, CDR2 YNFKEQ, per germline. CDR3 in amino acids: CASSQDESSYGYTF. The DNA for the CDR3 is TGTGCCAGCAGCCAAGATGAGTCCTCCTATGGCTACACCTTC.

The gene calls are TRBV28 and TRBJ2-7; D might be TRBD2 (6 bases). Trimming shortened V by 8 bases and J by 3 bases, and 17 bases separated the two germline ends. Germline loops: CDR1 MDHEN, CDR2 SYDVKM. The CDR3 has 14 amino acids. The CDR3: CASGTEGLVYEQYF. CDR3 DNA sequence: TGTGCCAGCGGGACGGAGGGGCTAGTCTACGAGCAGTACTTC. The complete variable domain, with remaining parts taken from reference TRBV28 and TRBJ2-7, reads DVKVTQSSRYLVKRTGEKVFLECVQDMDHENMFWYRQDPGLGLRLIYFSYDVKMKEKGDIPEGYSVSREKKERFSLILESASTNQTSMYLCASGTEGLVYEQYFGPGTRLTVT.

The table lists this clone with a count of one. The chain combines TRBV2 with TRBJ1-2, with D unresolved. This CDR3 is built from 14 residues. V shed 3 bases and J shed 9 bases, with 17 bases lying between them. Germline V CDR1 and CDR2: SNHLY, FYNNEI. CDR3 in amino acids: CASSDSGNFVSYTF. CDR3 DNA: TGTGCCAGCAGTGACTCCGGGAACTTTGTGAGCTACACCTTC.

This chain uses TRBV27 with TRBJ1-2, with 7 bases identical to TRBD1. This CDR3 has 13 residues. Germline lookup yields CDR1 MNHEY and CDR2 SMNVEV (reference sequence). The ends lost 4 bases at V and 5 bases at J; junction bases unmatched: 4. For the CDR3, the DNA is TGTGCCAGCAGTTCAGACAGGGAGTATGGCTACACCTTC. Encoded protein: CASSSDREYGYTF.

The rearrangement uses TRBV9 and TRBJ1-3; 8 positions match TRBD1. The V and J ends lost 0 bases and 4 bases, in that order; junction bases with no gene match: 6. The CDR3 length is 16 residues. CDR1 SGDLS and CDR2 YYNGEE come from the germline V gene. The CDR3 sequence: CASSVGSGGFGNTIYF. The CDR3 DNA follows: TGTGCCAGCAGCGTAGGGTCAGGGGGCTTCGGAAACACCATATATTTT.

The chain recombines TRBV25-1 with TRBJ1-1; possibly TRBD1 for D (5 bases). Trimming stripped 1 base from V and 1 base from J, with 7 bases between. Germline-derived CDR1 and CDR2 are MGHDK and SYGVNS. The CDR3 is made up of 14 amino acids. The CDR3 reads CASSEWGGNTEAFF. CDR3 DNA: TGTGCCAGCAGTGAATGGGGGGGGAACACTGAAGCTTTCTTT.

The chain carries TRBV5-1 and TRBJ1-3; D may be TRBD1 (5 bases). The CDR3 length is 14 residues. Looked up from germline, CDR1 is SGHRS and CDR2 is YFSETQ. V was cut by 4 bases and J by 4 bases, with 12 bases left in between. In DNA form, the CDR3 reads TGCGCCAGCAGCCAAGGGGAGGTCGGAAACACCATATATTTT. It yields the protein CASSQGEVGNTIYF.

This rearrangement joins TRBV4-2 to TRBJ2-1; possibly TRBD2 for D (5 bases). There are 13 residues in the CDR3. Germline CDR1 and CDR2: LGHNA and YNFKEQ. The ends were cut back, 2 bases at V and 8 bases at J, with 10 bases in the middle. CDR3 sequence (DNA): TGTGCCAGCAGCCAACGGGGTGCTGATGAGCAGTTCTTC. Protein sequence: CASSQRGADEQFF.

V and J are TRBV7-3 and TRBJ1-1, with TRBD1 matching 7 bases. The length of the CDR3 is 13 residues. V dropped 4 bases and J dropped 3; count of bases not matched to a gene: 2. The germline V gene encodes CDR1 SGHTA and CDR2 FQGTGA. The CDR3 reads CASSSDRDTEAFF. CDR3 nucleotide sequence: TGTGCCAGCAGCTCCGACAGGGACACTGAAGCTTTCTTT. Using reference TRBV7-3 and TRBJ1-1 for the parts outside the CDR3, the full variable domain is GAGVSQTPSNKVTEKGKYVELRCDPISGHTALYWYRQSLGQGPEFLIYFQGTGAADDSGLPNDRFFAVRPEGSVSTLKIQRTERGDSAVYLCASSSDRDTEAFFGQGTRLTVV.

This sequence joins TRBV4-1 and TRBJ1-2, with 9 bases aligning to TRBD1. CDR3 size: 15 residues. The trim removed 3 bases at V and 2 bases at J, leaving 4 bases unmatched. The germline gives CDR1 MGHRA, CDR2 YSYEKL. The chain's CDR3 is CASSQGTGSNYGYTF. The CDR3 coding sequence is TGCGCCAGCAGCCAGGGGACAGGGAGCAACTATGGCTACACCTTC.

The chain carries TRBV5-4 and TRBJ1-3, with 11 bases identical to TRBD1. The trim removed 3 bases at V and 6 bases at J, leaving 8 bases unmatched. CDR1 and CDR2 from the germline V gene are SGHNT and YYREEE (reference sequence). The CDR3 is 16 residues long. CDR3 sequence reads: CASSSPGTGGENTIYF. CDR3 nucleotides: TGTGCCAGCAGCTCACCCGGGACAGGGGGTGAAAACACCATATATTTT.

This clone appeared once. The chain couples TRBV6-5 to TRBJ2-7, with TRBD2 as a possible D gene (6 bases). V lost 3 bases and J 1 base, leaving 10 bases between the germline ends. CDR1 is MNHEY, CDR2 SVGAGI, per germline. CDR3 length: 14 residues. The CDR3 loop is CASSYGRRSYEQYF. In DNA, the CDR3 is TGTGCCAGCAGTTATGGGAGGAGGTCCTACGAGCAGTACTTC.

The chain carries TRBV5-1 and TRBJ2-2, with D maybe TRBD2 (5 bases). CDR1 and CDR2 from the germline V gene are SGHRS and YFSETQ. The CDR3 length is 13 residues. V lost 3 bases, J lost 6 bases, and 9 bases lay in between. The CDR3 DNA reads as TGCGCCAGCAGCTCCCCTAGCCCCGGGGAGCTGTTTTTT. The encoded protein is CASSSPSPGELFF.

Remarks on this clone: Other nucleotide sequences in the sample specify the same CDR3. V usage is TRBV6-5 and J usage is TRBJ1-6, with 7 positions matching TRBD1. In germline, CDR1 is MNHEY, CDR2 SVGAGI. This CDR3 spans 15 amino acids. J lost 9 bases, V lost 0 bases, and 5 bases had no gene match. The CDR3 coding sequence is TGTGCCAGCAGTTACTCCGGGCAGGGGGGTTCACCCCTCCACTTT. Its translation is CASSYSGQGGSPLHF.

DNA of the CDR3: TGCGCCAGCAGCTTGGAAACAGGGGGATATGAAAAACTGTTTTTT. It encodes CASSLETGGYEKLFF. The rearrangement joins TRBV5-1 to TRBJ1-4, with 8 positions matching TRBD1. CDR1 is SGHRS and CDR2 is YFSETQ in the germline V gene. This CDR3 has 15 amino acids. Trimming at V came to 0 bases and at J to 6 bases, leaving 4 bases not matched to a gene.

This clone was recorded a few times. The chain uses TRBV5-5 and TRBJ2-7; D is uncertain. Germline assignment: CDR1 SGHKS and CDR2 YYEKEE (reference sequence). The CDR3 is 16 residues long. V shed 0 bases and J shed 2 bases, with 15 bases lying between them. Here the CDR3 reads CASSLEPPGRAYEQYF. The CDR3 DNA reads as TGTGCCAGCAGCTTGGAACCTCCGGGTAGAGCCTACGAGCAGTACTTC.

This chain joins TRBV21-1 and TRBJ2-1; the table's D call, TRBD1, was not checked against the DNA. TRBV21-1 counts as a pseudogene. The CDR3 totals 16 residues. CDR3 loop: CASSKRLKQAANEQFF. The CDR3 nucleotides read TGTGCCAGCAGCAAAAGGTTGAAGCAGGCCGCTAATGAGCAGTTCTTC.

Turning to this clone: This sample also contains other DNA sequences that code for the same CDR3. The chain joins TRBV5-1 to TRBJ1-5; TRBD1 matches 10 bases. This CDR3 is 14 amino acids long. V trimming: 4 bases; J trimming: 5 bases; junction bases outside the gene matches: 3. The germline gives CDR1 SGHRS, CDR2 YFSETQ. DNA for the CDR3: TGCGCCAGCAGCCGGGACAGGGGCGATCAGCCCCAGCATTTT. Protein sequence: CASSRDRGDQPQHF. Complete variable domain (other parts from reference TRBV5-1 and TRBJ1-5): KAGVTQTPRYLIKTRGQQVTLSCSPISGHRSVSWYQQTPGQGLQFLFEYFSETQRNKGNFPGRFSGRQFSNSRSEMNVSTLELGDSALYLCASSRDRGDQPQHFGDGTRLSIL.

The chain employs TRBV7-7 and TRBJ1-1; D not resolved. V shed 5 bases and J shed 2 bases, with 21 bases lying between them. CDR3 length: 17 amino acids. Germline V gene lookup returns CDR1 SSHAT and CDR2 FNYEAQ (reference sequence). CDR3 in amino acids: CASSPLRFATDNTEAFF. The CDR3 DNA reads TGTGCCAGCAGCCCACTTAGGTTTGCGACTGATAACACTGAAGCTTTCTTT.

This clone was seen just once. The CDR3 sequence is CASKFGVFSGNTIYF. The CDR3 DNA reads TGTGCCAGTAAATTCGGGGTTTTCTCTGGAAACACCATATATTTT. The V and J genes are TRBV19 and TRBJ1-3; D not certain. V lost 7 bases to trimming and J lost 0 bases, with 13 bases between them. The CDR3 is made up of 15 amino acids. CDR1 is LNHDA and CDR2 is SQIVND in the germline V gene (reference sequence). The full variable domain, rest sourced from reference TRBV19 and TRBJ1-3, is DGGITQSPKYLFRKEGQNVTLSCEQNLNHDAMYWYRQDPGQGLRLIYYSQIVNDFQKGDIAEGYSVSREKKESFPLTVTSAQKNPTAFYLCASKFGVFSGNTIYFGEGSWLTVV.

CDR3 residues: CASSRTGGEQYF. CDR3 nucleotides: TGTGCCAGCAGTAGAACAGGGGGCGAGCAGTACTTC. The rearrangement joins TRBV12-3 or TRBV12-4 to TRBJ2-7, with 8 bases lining up with TRBD1. V trimming: 5 bases; J trimming: 6 bases; junction bases outside the gene matches: 3. The CDR3 has 12 residues.

This clone has only a few counts. The V gene is TRBV5-1, the J gene TRBJ1-4; 8 positions match TRBD1. Germline lookup yields CDR1 SGHRS and CDR2 YFSETQ. J was trimmed by 4 bases and V by 4 bases; bases with no gene match: 9. The CDR3 contains 16 residues. The CDR3 region has the DNA TGCGCCAGCAGCGGATCACCCACAGGGGGTAATGAAAAACTGTTTTTT. Its protein is CASSGSPTGGNEKLFF.